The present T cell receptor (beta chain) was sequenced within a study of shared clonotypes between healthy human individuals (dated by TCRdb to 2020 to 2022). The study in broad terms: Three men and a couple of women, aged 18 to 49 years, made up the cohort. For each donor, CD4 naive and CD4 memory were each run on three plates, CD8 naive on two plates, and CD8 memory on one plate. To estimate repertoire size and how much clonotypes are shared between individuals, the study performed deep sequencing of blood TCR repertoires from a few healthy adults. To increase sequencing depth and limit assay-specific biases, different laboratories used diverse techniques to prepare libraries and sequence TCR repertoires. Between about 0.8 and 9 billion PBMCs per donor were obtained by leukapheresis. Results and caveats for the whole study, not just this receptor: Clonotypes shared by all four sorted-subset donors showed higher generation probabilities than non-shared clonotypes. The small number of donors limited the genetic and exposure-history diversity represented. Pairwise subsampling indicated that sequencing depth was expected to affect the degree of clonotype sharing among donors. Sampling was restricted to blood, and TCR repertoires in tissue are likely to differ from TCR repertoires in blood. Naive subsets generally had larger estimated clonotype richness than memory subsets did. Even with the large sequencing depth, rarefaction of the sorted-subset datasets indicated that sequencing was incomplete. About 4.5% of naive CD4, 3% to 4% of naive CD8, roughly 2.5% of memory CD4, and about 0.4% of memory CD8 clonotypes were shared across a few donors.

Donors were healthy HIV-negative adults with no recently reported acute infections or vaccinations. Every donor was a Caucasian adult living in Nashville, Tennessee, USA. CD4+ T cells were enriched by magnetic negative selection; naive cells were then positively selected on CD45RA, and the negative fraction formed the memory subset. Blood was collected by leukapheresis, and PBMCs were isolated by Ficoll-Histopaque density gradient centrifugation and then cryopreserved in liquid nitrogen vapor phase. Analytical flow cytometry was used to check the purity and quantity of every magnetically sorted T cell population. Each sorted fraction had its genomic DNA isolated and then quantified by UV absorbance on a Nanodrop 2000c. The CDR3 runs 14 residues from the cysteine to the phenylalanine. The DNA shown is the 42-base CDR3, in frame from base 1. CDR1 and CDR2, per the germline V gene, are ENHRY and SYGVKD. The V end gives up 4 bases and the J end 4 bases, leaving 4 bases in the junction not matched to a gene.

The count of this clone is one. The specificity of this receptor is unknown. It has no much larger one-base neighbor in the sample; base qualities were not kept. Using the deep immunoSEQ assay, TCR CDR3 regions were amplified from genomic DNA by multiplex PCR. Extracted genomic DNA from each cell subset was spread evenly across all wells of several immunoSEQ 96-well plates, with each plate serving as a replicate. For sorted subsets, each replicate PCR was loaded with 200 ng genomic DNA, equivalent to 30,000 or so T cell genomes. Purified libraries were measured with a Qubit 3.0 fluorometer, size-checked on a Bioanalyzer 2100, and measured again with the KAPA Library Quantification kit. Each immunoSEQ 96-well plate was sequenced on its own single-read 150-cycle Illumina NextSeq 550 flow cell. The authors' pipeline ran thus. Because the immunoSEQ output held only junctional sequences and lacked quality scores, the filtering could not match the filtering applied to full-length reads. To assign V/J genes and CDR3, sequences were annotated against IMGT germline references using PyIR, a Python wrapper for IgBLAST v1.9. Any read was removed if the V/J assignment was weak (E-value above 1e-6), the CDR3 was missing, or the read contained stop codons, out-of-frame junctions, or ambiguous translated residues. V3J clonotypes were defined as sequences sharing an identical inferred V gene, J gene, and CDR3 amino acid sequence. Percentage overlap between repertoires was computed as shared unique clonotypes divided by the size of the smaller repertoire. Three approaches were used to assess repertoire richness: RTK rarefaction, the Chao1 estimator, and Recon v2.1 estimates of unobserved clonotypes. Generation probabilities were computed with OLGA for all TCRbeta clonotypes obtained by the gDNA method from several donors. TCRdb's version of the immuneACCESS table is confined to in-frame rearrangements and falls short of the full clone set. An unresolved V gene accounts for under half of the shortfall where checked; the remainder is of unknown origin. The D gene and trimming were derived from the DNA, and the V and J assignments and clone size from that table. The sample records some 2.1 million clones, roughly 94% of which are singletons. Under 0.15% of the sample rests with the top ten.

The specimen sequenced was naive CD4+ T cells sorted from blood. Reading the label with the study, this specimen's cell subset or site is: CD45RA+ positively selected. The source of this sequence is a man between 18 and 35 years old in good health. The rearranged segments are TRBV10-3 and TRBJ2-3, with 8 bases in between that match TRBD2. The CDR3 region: CAISVGGGADTQYF. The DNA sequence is TGTGCCATCAGTGTCGGGGGGGGTGCAGATACGCAGTATTTT.